One sample yielded the 30 T cell receptor beta chains listed below, sequenced in a study of shared clonotypes between healthy human individuals (dated by TCRdb to 2020 to 2022). The library relied on the immunoSEQ multiplex PCR assay. TCRdb mirrors the immuneACCESS table, restricted to in-frame sequences. Some clones are absent from its copies; in checked studies, under half trace to an unresolved V gene, and the reason for the others is unknown. Present in this sample are around 700,000 clones, 60% to 80% of which were seen just once. Of the sample, less than 2% is held by the ten largest clones. The specimen was memory CD4+ T cells sorted from blood. The cell subset or site tag for this specimen amounts to: CD45RA-negative fraction. All receptors derive from a woman aged 25 to 39 in good health.

With respect to this clone: In the same sample, other DNA sequences code for this CDR3. This sequence joins TRBV7-9 and TRBJ2-1; 7 nucleotides line up with TRBD2. The V segment lost 0 bases and the J segment 6 bases; nucleotides outside the gene matches: 2. The germline V gene encodes CDR1 SEHNR and CDR2 FQNEAQ (reference sequence). This CDR3 spans 14 amino acids. The CDR3 loop is CASSLAGGPNEQFF. CDR3 DNA sequence: TGTGCCAGCAGCTTAGCGGGAGGGCCCAATGAGCAGTTCTTC.

This clone was seen a single time. The chain combines TRBV5-1 with TRBJ2-2; D unclear. The V gene lost 1 base and the J gene lost 4 bases, with 11 bases spanning the gap. The CDR3 has 15 amino acids. Germline assignment: CDR1 SGHRS and CDR2 YFSETQ. The CDR3 loop reads CASSLSHAPTGELFF. In DNA, the CDR3 is TGCGCCAGCAGCTTGAGCCATGCACCCACCGGGGAGCTGTTTTTT.

A few counts support this clone. This chain connects TRBV21-1 to TRBJ1-2. TRBV21-1 is reported as a pseudogene. The length of the CDR3 is 14 residues. Here the CDR3 DNA reads TGTGCCAGCAGCAAAGTAAAGAGGAACTATGGCTACACCTTC. Its protein is CASSKVKRNYGYTF.

The chain employs TRBV25-1 and TRBJ2-2; D remains unclear. Trimming took off 7 bases at V and 0 bases at J, with 6 bases between the two ends. Germline CDR1 reads MGHDK; CDR2 reads SYGVNS. This CDR3 has 13 amino acids. This CDR3 reads CASKDANTGELFF. The CDR3 region has the DNA TGTGCCAGCAAGGACGCGAACACCGGGGAGCTGTTTTTT.

V gene TRBV27 combines with J gene TRBJ2-3; 12 bases map to TRBD2. CDR1 is MNHEY and CDR2 is SMNVEV in the germline V gene (reference sequence). This CDR3 comprises 17 residues. V dropped 3 bases and J dropped 3; count of bases not matched to a gene: 7. CDR3 sequence reads: CASSFIGLAGGTDTQYF. The CDR3 DNA reads as TGTGCCAGCAGTTTCATCGGGCTAGCGGGAGGGACAGATACGCAGTATTTT.

This rearrangement joins TRBV28 to TRBJ2-1; weak D call: TRBD1 (6 bases). Trimming took off 3 bases at V and 8 bases at J, with 20 bases between the two ends. Germline lookup yields CDR1 MDHEN and CDR2 SYDVKM. The CDR3 is 16 residues long. CDR3 sequence reads: CASSLLGAGTGDEQFF. Written as DNA, the CDR3 is TGTGCCAGCAGTTTGCTGGGGGCCGGAACGGGCGATGAGCAGTTCTTC.

Worth noting for this clone: The sample contains more than one DNA sequence encoding this CDR3. This chain links TRBV6-6 with TRBJ2-1, with a tentative D call TRBD2 (5 bases). The germline gives CDR1 MNHNY, CDR2 SVGAGI (reference sequence). Trimming left V 5 bases short and J 0 bases short, with 11 bases between. The CDR3 is 15 residues long. CDR3 region: CASSPSWSSYNEQFF. The DNA of the CDR3 is TGTGCCAGCAGTCCTAGCTGGAGCTCCTACAATGAGCAGTTCTTC.

This clone was seen more than once but under ten times. Other DNA sequences within the sample encode an identical CDR3. The chain combines TRBV5-1 with TRBJ2-5; D might be TRBD2 (5 bases). The CDR3 is 14 amino acids. The V and J ends lost 0 bases and 1 base respectively, with 7 bases between them. The germline V gene encodes CDR1 SGHRS and CDR2 YFSETQ. In DNA form, the CDR3 reads TGCGCCAGCAGCTTGGTTGGGAGCCAAGAGACCCAGTACTTC. Its translation is CASSLVGSQETQYF.

This clone was recorded many times. The chain employs TRBV7-9 and TRBJ1-4; maybe TRBD1 (6 bases). This CDR3 region has 12 residues. Germline V gene data show CDR1 as SEHNR and CDR2 as FQNEAQ (reference sequence). Trimming cost V 10 bases and J 7 bases, with 13 bases left between them. The CDR3 coding sequence is TGTGCCAAGACAGGTTTGGGTGAAAAACTGTTTTTT. Translating gives CAKTGLGEKLFF.

Only a few counts were recorded for this clone. This chain connects TRBV2 to TRBJ2-5; either TRBD1 or TRBD2 may supply D (6 bases each). The CDR3 runs 13 residues. The V end lost 7 bases, the J end lost 1 base, and 10 bases lay between the germline ends. CDR1 and CDR2 (germline): SNHLY, FYNNEI. CDR3 region: CASKGGTQETQYF. DNA for the CDR3: TGTGCCAGCAAGGGGGGCACCCAAGAGACCCAGTACTTC.

V gene TRBV18 combines with J gene TRBJ2-5; a weak D match, TRBD2 (5 bases). The CDR3 is 14 amino acids. CDR1 is KGHSH and CDR2 is LQKENI in the germline V gene. V was pared by 6 bases and J by 2 bases, with 13 bases between. The CDR3 DNA follows: TGTGCCAGCTCGCTCACTAGTGAACAAGAGACCCAGTACTTC. As protein: CASSLTSEQETQYF.

The chain is built from TRBV2 and TRBJ2-5; D is unclear. Looked up from germline, CDR1 is SNHLY and CDR2 is FYNNEI. Trimming pared 3 bases from V and 11 bases from J, leaving 13 bases between. The CDR3 contains 12 residues. The CDR3 DNA reads TGTGCCAGCAGTGAGGAGTTGGGTCAGCAGTACTTC. Translated: CASSEELGQQYF.

The V call is TRBV6-4, the J call TRBJ1-2, with TRBD1 as a possible D gene (5 bases). The CDR3 sequence is 19 residues long. The V end was cut by 2 bases, the J end by 2 bases, with 24 bases between. In germline, CDR1 is MRHNA, CDR2 SNTAGT. CDR3 amino acids: CASSDPTGGGEKRNYGYTF. CDR3 DNA: TGTGCCAGCAGTGACCCCACCGGGGGGGGAGAGAAACGAAACTATGGCTACACCTTC.

A single count supports this clone. The same CDR3 also results from other DNA sequences found in this sample. This chain uses TRBV6-1 with TRBJ2-1; the match to TRBD1 covers 10 bases. CDR1 and CDR2 (germline): MNHNS, SASEGT. Losses at the gene ends were 5 bases for V and 4 bases for J; bases not matched to a gene: 5. This CDR3 has 15 residues. The CDR3 here is CASSPGQGDYNEQFF. In DNA form, the CDR3 reads TGTGCCAGCAGTCCTGGACAGGGGGATTACAATGAGCAGTTCTTC.

This chain connects TRBV30 to TRBJ2-3; 14 bases map to TRBD2. The trim removed 5 bases at V and 1 base at J, leaving 8 bases unmatched. This CDR3 has 17 amino acids. Germline V CDR1 and CDR2: GTSNPN, SVGIG (reference sequence). Here the CDR3 DNA reads TGTGCCTGGCCTCCGGGACTAGCGGGAGAGGGCACAGATACGCAGTATTTT. This translates into CAWPPGLAGEGTDTQYF.

Only a few counts were recorded for this clone. The chain uses TRBV7-9 and TRBJ1-1, with D perhaps matching TRBD1 (6 bases). CDR3 length equals 13 residues. The germline V gene has CDR1 SEHNR and CDR2 FQNEAQ (reference sequence). Trimming removed 5 bases at V and 9 bases at J, with 16 bases between. DNA of the CDR3: TGTGCCAGCAGCACCACAGACAGGCCAAAAGCTTTCTTT. The encoded protein is CASSTTDRPKAFF.

This clone occurred a few times. The chain carries TRBV7-9 and TRBJ2-2; 9 bases are a match to TRBD1. CDR1 is SEHNR and CDR2 is FQNEAQ in the germline V gene (reference sequence). This CDR3 is built from 14 residues. The V and J ends lost 4 bases and 4 bases, in that order; junction bases with no gene match: 1. CDR3 region: CASSSGQGTGELFF. The CDR3 DNA reads TGTGCCAGCAGCTCGGGACAGGGCACCGGGGAGCTGTTTTTT.

Points on this clone: A read error may be the cause here, since a much bigger clone is one base away. The J gene is TRBJ2-7, the V gene TRBV28; 10 bases align to TRBD2. CDR1 and CDR2 (germline): MDHEN, SYDVKM. The CDR3 is 14 residues long. V lost 5 bases, J lost 3 bases, and 4 bases stayed unmatched. The CDR3 DNA reads TGTGCCAGCAGTACCCGGACTAGCGGCTACGAGCAGTACTTC. It is translated as CASSTRTSGYEQYF.

This clone was detected only a few times. The chain couples TRBV19 to TRBJ2-5, with 7 bases identical to TRBD1. TRBJ2-7 matches the DNA end more closely, so the J call is doubtful. The CDR3 covers 13 residues. The germline V gene encodes CDR1 LNHDA and CDR2 SQIVND (reference sequence). This CDR3 is CASRRQGTYEQYF. DNA for the CDR3: TGTGCCAGTAGGAGACAGGGTACCTACGAGCAGTACTTC.

This clone occurred many times. This chain uses TRBV7-8 with TRBJ2-1; 9 positions agree with TRBD2. The CDR3 is made up of 16 amino acids. Germline CDR1 SGHVS, CDR2 FQNEAQ. V shed 1 base and J 3 bases; nucleotides not matched to a gene: 4. The CDR3 bases are TGTGCCAGCAGCTTAGAGTTTAGCGGGAGCTACAATGAGCAGTTCTTC. Translating it yields CASSLEFSGSYNEQFF.

The V call is TRBV10-2, the J call TRBJ1-2, with TRBD1 matching 8 bases. Trimming took 3 bases from V and 8 from J; bases not matched to a gene: 14. Germline V gene sequence: CDR1 WSHSY, CDR2 SAAADI. The CDR3 is 16 amino acids. This chain's CDR3 is CASSDPGTGVGWGYTF. The CDR3 DNA reads TGCGCCAGCAGTGATCCCGGGACAGGAGTGGGTTGGGGCTACACCTTC.

For this clone: At one end the junction does not follow the germline gene, possibly because of a read error. Other DNA sequences in the sample encode the same CDR3. The V and J genes are TRBV27 and TRBJ2-7, with D possibly called TRBD1 or TRBD2 (5 bases each). Per the germline V gene, CDR1 is MNHEY and CDR2 is SMNVEV (reference sequence). The CDR3 has 18 residues. The CDR3 nucleotides are TGTGCCAGCAGTTTATCCCCTCTAACCGGGACCCGAACCTACGAGCAGTACTTT. Translation gives CASSLSPLTGTRTYEQYF.

V gene TRBV27 combines with J gene TRBJ2-7; weak D call: TRBD2 (6 bases). Trimming left V 6 bases short and J 2 bases short, with 11 bases between. The CDR3 sequence is 13 residues long. The germline gives CDR1 MNHEY, CDR2 SMNVEV (reference sequence). The CDR3 sequence is CASRLADTYEQYF. CDR3 in DNA: TGTGCCAGCAGACTAGCAGATACCTACGAGCAGTACTTC.

The rearrangement links TRBV2 to TRBJ2-1; D may correspond to TRBD1 or TRBD2 (5 bases each). Trimming cost V 5 bases and J 6 bases, with 14 bases left between them. The V gene's germline CDR1 is SNHLY and CDR2 FYNNEI. CDR3 length: 14 residues. CDR3 residues: CASSQNRDPNEQFF. Here the CDR3 DNA reads TGTGCCAGCAGTCAGAACCGGGACCCCAATGAGCAGTTCTTC.

V and J are TRBV11-2 and TRBJ1-5; 9 bases are a match to TRBD1. The germline V gene encodes CDR1 SGHAT and CDR2 FQNNGV. Germline trimming cut 5 bases from V and 6 bases from J; bases unmatched to any gene: 5. The CDR3 covers 14 residues. Here the CDR3 DNA reads TGTGCCAGCAGCCCGGGACAGGGAACTCAGCCCCAGCATTTT. It is translated as CASSPGQGTQPQHF.

The chain has TRBV6-1 and TRBJ2-5, with D perhaps matching TRBD2 (6 bases). The CDR3 runs to 13 residues. Per germline, CDR1 MNHNS and CDR2 SASEGT. The CDR3 loop is CAGRGNTYETQYF. CDR3 DNA: TGTGCAGGACGGGGGAACACATATGAGACCCAGTACTTC.

J is TRBJ2-7 and V is TRBV20-1; D not certain. The V and J ends lost 7 bases and 5 bases respectively, with 12 bases between them. The germline V gene has CDR1 DFQATT and CDR2 SNEGSKA (reference sequence). The CDR3 contains 11 residues. The CDR3 loop reads CSVPSYNEQYF. In DNA, the CDR3 is TGCAGTGTACCGTCCTATAACGAGCAGTACTTC.

V is TRBV7-6 and J is TRBJ2-7; 8 bases line up with TRBD2. The junction had 6 bases not matched to a gene; V was cut back by 1 base and J by 7 bases. The CDR3 length is 14 residues. CDR1 SGHVS and CDR2 FNYEAQ come from the germline V gene. CDR3 nucleotides: TGTGCCAGCAGCTTAGGAGCGGGAGCGGGGGAGCAGTACTTC. It codes for CASSLGAGAGEQYF.

The chain uses TRBV28 and TRBJ1-2; a possible D gene is TRBD1 (6 bases). This CDR3 contains 15 residues. Trimming stripped 0 bases from V and 0 bases from J, with 8 bases between. Germline V gives CDR1 MDHEN, CDR2 SYDVKM. In nucleotides, the CDR3 is TGTGCCAGCAGTTTATGGGGGGCCACTAACTATGGCTACACCTTC. Protein product: CASSLWGATNYGYTF.

This clone was detected a few times. The chain has TRBV28 and TRBJ1-3; 7 positions agree with TRBD1. CDR1 is MDHEN and CDR2 is SYDVKM in the germline V gene. The CDR3 has 16 amino acids. J was trimmed by 0 bases and V by 3 bases; bases with no gene match: 5. DNA of the CDR3: TGTGCCAGCAGTTTGCGACAGGGTAGCTCTGGAAACACCATATATTTT. Translated, it gives CASSLRQGSSGNTIYF.